Listed here are 24 T cell receptor beta chains from one sample, sequenced in a study of OX40 agonist ivuxolimab in advanced cancers. TCRdb's copy holds only in-frame clones and misses some; the assay was immunoSEQ multiplex PCR. Here the sample spans under 75,000 clones, approximately 86% being singletons. The source material was CD4+ or CD8+ T cells sorted from blood, sampled in a trial of the OX40 agonist ivuxolimab. All receptors derive from an adult with an advanced solid tumor such as melanoma, head and neck, liver or kidney cancer.

The V call is TRBV19, the J call TRBJ1-4; TRBD1 matches at 9 bases. Germline-derived CDR1 and CDR2 are LNHDA and SQIVND (reference sequence). The junction had 5 bases not matched to a gene; V was cut back by 4 bases and J by 8 bases. The CDR3 spans 14 residues. The CDR3 region is CASSSGTGLEKLFF. The DNA of the CDR3 is TGTGCCAGTAGTAGCGGGACAGGGCTCGAAAAACTGTTTTTT.

The V and J genes are TRBV28 and TRBJ2-7; 13 bases fit TRBD2. V gave up 5 bases and J gave up 6 bases; unmatched junction bases: 10. The CDR3 sequence is 16 residues long. From germline, CDR1 is MDHEN and CDR2 SYDVKM. The CDR3 DNA reads as TGTGCCAGCAGTCCCGAACTAGCGGGAGGGGGGGGCGAGCAGTACTTC. Translating gives CASSPELAGGGGEQYF. Combining the CDR3 with reference TRBV28 and TRBJ2-7 gives the whole variable domain DVKVTQSSRYLVKRTGEKVFLECVQDMDHENMFWYRQDPGLGLRLIYFSYDVKMKEKGDIPEGYSVSREKKERFSLILESASTNQTSMYLCASSPELAGGGGEQYFGPGTRLTVT.

The genes are TRBV6-6 and TRBJ2-6; D not resolved. Germline V CDR1 and CDR2: MNHNY, SVGAGI (reference sequence). Trimming took 5 bases from V and 0 from J, leaving 8 bases between them. CDR3 length: 15 residues. The DNA of the CDR3 is TGTGCCAGCAGTCGACCTTACTCTGGGGCCAACGTCCTGACTTTC. Translated: CASSRPYSGANVLTF.

The chain is built from TRBV9 and TRBJ1-1, with D maybe TRBD1 (5 bases). The CDR3 sequence is 15 residues long. Germline V gene data show CDR1 as SGDLS and CDR2 as YYNGEE. The ends were cut back, 3 bases at V and 1 base at J, with 13 bases in the middle. CDR3 DNA: TGTGCCAGCAGCGCCCCGGGACGGGAGAACACTGAAGCTTTCTTT. This gives the protein CASSAPGRENTEAFF.

Regarding this clone: The same CDR3 is also encoded by other DNA sequences in this sample. The genes are TRBV18 and TRBJ1-5, with 8 nucleotides matching TRBD1. CDR3 length equals 14 residues. Trimming removed 6 bases from V and 4 bases from J; junction bases left unmatched: 5. In germline, CDR1 is KGHSH, CDR2 LQKENI. The CDR3 nucleotides read TGTGCCAGCTCCCTCGACAGGGGTAATCAGCCCCAGCATTTT. This sequence encodes CASSLDRGNQPQHF.

The CDR3 sequence is CASSNRDRVRTEAFF. The CDR3 DNA follows: TGTGCCAGCAGCAACCGGGACAGGGTTCGAACTGAAGCTTTCTTT. The chain carries TRBV7-2 and TRBJ1-1, with 9 nucleotides matching TRBD1. Germline-derived CDR1 and CDR2 are SGHTA and FQGNSA. V shed 5 bases, J shed 5 bases, and the junction held 9 bases outside the gene matches. The CDR3 loop spans 15 amino acids.

The rearrangement uses TRBV27 and TRBJ2-5, with 9 positions matching TRBD2. This CDR3 has 14 residues. The V gene end was trimmed by 5 bases and the J gene end by 5 bases; junction bases not matched to a gene: 6. Germline V lookup: CDR1 MNHEY, CDR2 SMNVEV (reference sequence). The CDR3 region has the DNA TGTGCCAGCAGTCCGGGACTAGCCGGGGAGACCCAGTACTTC. Amino acids: CASSPGLAGETQYF.

The chain has TRBV5-5 and TRBJ2-3; TRBD1 or TRBD2 may be the D gene (6 bases each). The CDR3 spans 17 residues. The germline gives CDR1 SGHKS, CDR2 YYEKEE (reference sequence). Trimming left V 1 base short and J 6 bases short, with 21 bases between. The CDR3 protein is CASSLMTGAPGIDTQYF. DNA of the CDR3: TGTGCCAGCAGCTTGATGACGGGGGCCCCGGGAATTGATACGCAGTATTTT.

The CDR3 spells CAWSARGSGNTIYF. For the CDR3, the DNA is TGTGCCTGGAGTGCCAGGGGCTCTGGAAACACCATATATTTT. The chain couples TRBV30 to TRBJ1-3; TRBD1 is a possible D gene (6 bases). The V end was cut by 1 base, the J end by 0 bases, with 7 bases between. Germline CDR1 is GTSNPN and CDR2 is SVGIG (reference sequence). The CDR3 contains 14 residues.

V usage is TRBV29-1 and J usage is TRBJ2-7; 7 nucleotides match TRBD1. J was trimmed by 0 bases and V by 5 bases; bases with no gene match: 4. CDR1 SQVTM and CDR2 ANQGSEA come from the germline V gene. The CDR3 is 13 amino acids. CDR3 nucleotides: TGCAGCGTTCGAGGGGGCAACTCCTACGAGCAGTACTTC. It encodes CSVRGGNSYEQYF.

This clone was recorded only once. V gene TRBV28 combines with J gene TRBJ1-5; TRBD1 matches at 10 bases. In germline, CDR1 is MDHEN, CDR2 SYDVKM. After removal of 7 bases from V and 1 base from J, the junction contained 7 bases not matched to a gene. This CDR3 comprises 16 residues. The CDR3: CASKDRGFRSNQPQHF. The CDR3 DNA follows: TGTGCCAGCAAGGACAGGGGGTTTCGGAGCAATCAGCCCCAGCATTTT.

V and J are TRBV25-1 and TRBJ1-1; no reliable D call. The germline CDR1 and CDR2 sequences are MGHDK and SYGVNS. V lost 5 bases and J lost 1, with 11 bases in between. The CDR3 sequence is 14 residues long. Here the CDR3 reads CASSNVGGNTEAFF. The CDR3 DNA is TGTGCCAGCAGTAACGTTGGCGGGAACACTGAAGCTTTCTTT.

The CDR3 loop reads CASSGGSGIREQFF. The DNA of the CDR3 is TGTGCCAGCAGCGGGGGTAGCGGGATTAGGGAGCAGTTCTTC. The chain has TRBV11-3 and TRBJ2-1, with 8 bases that match TRBD2. Trimming at V came to 5 bases and at J to 10 bases, leaving 10 bases not matched to a gene. In germline, CDR1 is SGHNT, CDR2 YENEEA. This CDR3 spans 14 amino acids.

The chain recombines TRBV11-3 with TRBJ2-1, with TRBD1 matching 8 bases. The germline gives CDR1 SGHNT, CDR2 YENEEA. V gave up 1 base and J gave up 9 bases; unmatched junction bases: 5. This CDR3 spans 14 amino acids. The CDR3 DNA follows: TGTGCCAGCAGCTTAGTCCAGGGGGCCGGTGAGCAGTTCTTC. Translated: CASSLVQGAGEQFF.

The chain employs TRBV11-2 and TRBJ2-1; 9 bases map to TRBD1. V trimming: 7 bases; J trimming: 7 bases; junction bases outside the gene matches: 5. Germline values: CDR1 SGHAT, CDR2 FQNNGV. CDR3 size: 13 residues. CDR3 nucleotide sequence: TGTGCCAGCACCGGACAGGGGAGGAATGAGCAGTTCTTC. It translates to CASTGQGRNEQFF.

The rearrangement uses TRBV19 and TRBJ1-3; no clear D gene. The V end lost 3 bases, the J end lost 0 bases, and 12 bases lay between the germline ends. CDR1 is LNHDA and CDR2 is SQIVND in the germline V gene (reference sequence). The CDR3 length is 16 residues. CDR3 sequence (DNA): TGTGCCAGTAGTATCAGTCAGCGGGCCTCTGGAAACACCATATATTTT. The encoded protein is CASSISQRASGNTIYF.

There are a few counts of this clone. This rearrangement joins TRBV19 to TRBJ2-6; 7 bases map to TRBD1. Germline lookup yields CDR1 LNHDA and CDR2 SQIVND (reference sequence). The CDR3 has 15 residues. The V segment lost 7 bases and the J segment 1 base; nucleotides outside the gene matches: 4. The CDR3 protein is CASKGTASGANVLTF. For the CDR3, the DNA is TGTGCCAGTAAAGGGACAGCGTCTGGGGCCAACGTCCTGACTTTC.

The chain links TRBV30 to TRBJ2-7, with 7 bases matching TRBD2. The CDR3 is 14 amino acids. V shed 0 bases, J shed 2 bases, and the junction held 4 bases outside the gene matches. The V gene's germline CDR1 is GTSNPN and CDR2 SVGIG (reference sequence). This CDR3 reads CAWSVAGDPYEQYF. DNA for the CDR3: TGTGCCTGGAGTGTGGCGGGAGATCCCTACGAGCAGTACTTC.

This clone was seen once. CDR3 residues: CASSLRLAGELFF. DNA for the CDR3: TGTGCCAGCAGCTTGAGGCTAGCCGGGGAGCTGTTTTTT. This chain joins TRBV5-6 and TRBJ2-2; D gene uncertain. V lost 1 base, J lost 6 bases, and 7 bases lay in between. This CDR3 spans 13 amino acids. CDR1 and CDR2 from the germline V gene are SGHDT and YYEEEE.

This CDR3 reads CASSVGIGSSYEQYF. In DNA form, the CDR3 reads TGTGCCAGCAGCGTAGGGATCGGATCCTCCTACGAGCAGTACTTC. The chain carries TRBV9 and TRBJ2-7; no clear D. The V gene's germline CDR1 is SGDLS and CDR2 YYNGEE. The CDR3 runs 15 residues. The V gene lost 0 bases and the J gene lost 0 bases, with 10 bases spanning the gap.

In regard to this clone: Relative to the germline gene, one junction end is altered; a read error may explain this. The V and J genes are TRBV7-7 and TRBJ2-3; D gene unclear. CDR3 length equals 14 residues. The V gene's germline CDR1 is SSHAT and CDR2 FNYEAQ (reference sequence). As DNA, the CDR3 is TGTGCTAGCAGCTTAGCTGCAGACACAGATACGCAGTATTTT. It specifies CASSLAADTDTQYF.

The chain recombines TRBV19 with TRBJ2-7; 8 bases align to TRBD1. V lost 3 bases to trimming and J lost 4 bases; unmatched junction nucleotides: 8. CDR3 length: 15 residues. CDR1 is LNHDA, CDR2 SQIVND, per germline (reference sequence). The CDR3: CASSIGQGKSYEQYF. For the CDR3, the DNA is TGTGCCAGTAGTATCGGACAGGGCAAGTCGTACGAGCAGTACTTC.

This clone was detected a few times. This CDR3 reads CASSLGGGSVSYEQYF. The CDR3 DNA reads as TGTGCCAGCAGCTTAGGGGGCGGGAGCGTATCCTACGAGCAGTACTTC. The J gene is TRBJ2-7, the V gene TRBV7-2, with 7 bases lining up with TRBD2. Germline CDR1 SGHTA, CDR2 FQGNSA. The CDR3 sequence is 16 residues long. V was pared by 1 base and J by 1 base, with 7 bases of the junction left unmatched.

The rearrangement joins TRBV19 to TRBJ1-2; 8 nucleotides line up with TRBD1. The V gene end was trimmed by 5 bases and the J gene end by 5 bases; junction bases not matched to a gene: 7. The length of the CDR3 is 14 residues. Germline V lookup: CDR1 LNHDA, CDR2 SQIVND (reference sequence). DNA of the CDR3: TGTGCCAGTAGTGTGAACCGGGACAGGTATGGCTACACCTTC. Protein sequence: CASSVNRDRYGYTF.